This T cell receptor (beta chain) was obtained from a study of tumor and adjacent non-tumor tissue in lung cancer. Study-level points and caveats: Normal lung showed higher cumulative top 100 clone frequency than tumor. Compared with tumor, normal lung showed significantly lower TCR diversity.

With respect to this clonotype: Antigen: not known.

No cell sorting was done before RNA was extracted from the tissue. Distant lung tissue was collected more than 3 cm away from the tumor edge. V shed 5 bases, J shed 2 bases, and the junction held 10 bases outside the gene matches. The CDR3 covers 16 residues. CDR1 MNHNY and CDR2 SVGAGI come from the germline V gene (reference sequence). Three rounds of nested PCR, following a modified ARM-PCR protocol, produced the TCRbeta library. TCRdb re-called the multiplex PCR reads through MiXCR, storing one row per CDR3 protein. The sample contains almost 75,000 distinct CDR3 sequences, less than 75% of which appear only once.

This chain links TRBV6-6 with TRBJ2-3; TRBD1 agrees at 7 bases. Material: distant non-tumor lung tissue. This receptor was obtained from a woman aged 50 to 60 with non-small cell lung cancer. The CDR3 coding sequence is TGTGCCAGCAGTGACACCACCACAGGGGACACAGATACGCAGTATTTT. It encodes CASSDTTTGDTDTQYF.